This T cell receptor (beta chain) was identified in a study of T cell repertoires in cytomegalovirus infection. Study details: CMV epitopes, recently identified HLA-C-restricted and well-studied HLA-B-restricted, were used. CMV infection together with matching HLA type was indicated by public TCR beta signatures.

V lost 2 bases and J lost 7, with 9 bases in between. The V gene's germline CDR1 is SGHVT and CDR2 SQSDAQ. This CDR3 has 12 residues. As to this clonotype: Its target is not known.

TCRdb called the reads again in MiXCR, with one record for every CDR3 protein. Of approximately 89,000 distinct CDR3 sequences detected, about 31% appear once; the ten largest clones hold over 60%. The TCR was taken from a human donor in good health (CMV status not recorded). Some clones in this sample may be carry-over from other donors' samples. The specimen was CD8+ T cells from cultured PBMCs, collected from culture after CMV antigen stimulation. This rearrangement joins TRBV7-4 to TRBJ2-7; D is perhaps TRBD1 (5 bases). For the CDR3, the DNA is TGTGCCAGCAGCTTATCAGGGTCGGAGCAGTACTTC. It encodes CASSLSGSEQYF.